A single sample gave rise to the 28 T cell receptor beta chains below, sequenced in a study of blood T cell repertoires in COVID-19. Assay used: immunoSEQ multiplex PCR; TCRdb lists only in-frame clones, some missing. The sample records about 120,000 clones, roughly 88% being singletons. Input material: peripheral blood. The source of these receptors is a woman aged 70 to 79 with acute or convalescent COVID-19.

This sequence joins TRBV19 and TRBJ2-2; 7 nucleotides match TRBD2. Germline V gene lookup returns CDR1 LNHDA and CDR2 SQIVND (reference sequence). This CDR3 spans 15 amino acids. V shed 5 bases, J shed 4 bases, and the junction held 7 bases outside the gene matches. Here the CDR3 reads CASSSPGRGTGELFF. The CDR3 coding sequence is TGTGCCAGTAGTTCTCCAGGGAGGGGCACCGGGGAGCTGTTTTTT.

The chain employs TRBV2 and TRBJ1-5, with D uncertain. V dropped 7 bases and J dropped 7 bases, with 14 bases sitting between them. Germline CDR1 and CDR2: SNHLY and FYNNEI. The CDR3 is made up of 13 amino acids. The CDR3, as DNA: TGTGCCAGCACGGCTTCCCTGGGCCAGCCCCAGCATTTT. Translation gives CASTASLGQPQHF.

The chain employs TRBV5-1 and TRBJ2-4; TRBD2 agrees at 10 bases. This CDR3 has 18 amino acids. Germline V gene data show CDR1 as SGHRS and CDR2 as YFSETQ. Trimming at V came to 0 bases and at J to 7 bases, leaving 13 bases not matched to a gene. The CDR3 DNA sequence: TGCGCCAGCAGCTTGGCCGGGGGGCAGCGGGAGGGCCACAACATTCAGTACTTC. This sequence encodes CASSLAGGQREGHNIQYF. The variable domain in full, completed from reference TRBV5-1 and TRBJ2-4, reads KAGVTQTPRYLIKTRGQQVTLSCSPISGHRSVSWYQQTPGQGLQFLFEYFSETQRNKGNFPGRFSGRQFSNSRSEMNVSTLELGDSALYLCASSLAGGQREGHNIQYFGAGTRLSVL.

V usage is TRBV2 and J usage is TRBJ2-1; D not certain. The CDR3 consists of 14 residues. Trimming removed 7 bases from V and 6 bases from J, with 16 bases in between. The germline V gene encodes CDR1 SNHLY and CDR2 FYNNEI. The DNA of the CDR3 is TGTGCCAGCACCCAGGATCAAATAGGCAATGAGCAGTTCTTC. Translating it yields CASTQDQIGNEQFF. Looking up the rest from reference TRBV2 and TRBJ2-1 gives the full variable domain: EPEVTQTPSHQVTQMGQEVILRCVPISNHLYFYWYRQILGQKVEFLVSFYNNEISEKSEIFDDQFSVERPDGSNFTLKIRSTKLEDSAMYFCASTQDQIGNEQFFGPGTRLTVL.

The rearrangement uses TRBV19 and TRBJ2-1; D possibly corresponds to TRBD2 (6 bases). Trimming pared 3 bases from V and 5 bases from J, leaving 14 bases between. This CDR3 has 15 residues. Germline V gene lookup returns CDR1 LNHDA and CDR2 SQIVND (reference sequence). As DNA, the CDR3 is TGTGCCAGTAGTATCTCAAGCGGGTATCACAATGAGCAGTTCTTC. This sequence encodes CASSISSGYHNEQFF.

V is TRBV28 and J is TRBJ1-1; TRBD1 matches 10 bases. The CDR3 consists of 16 residues. V lost 5 bases to trimming and J lost 4 bases; unmatched junction nucleotides: 10. The germline V gene has CDR1 MDHEN and CDR2 SYDVKM. Here the CDR3 DNA reads TGTGCCAGCAGTCCGACGACAGGGGGCGAGAGCACTGAAGCTTTCTTT. Translating it yields CASSPTTGGESTEAFF.

This clone has just a few counts. The gene calls are TRBV4-1 and TRBJ2-7; 8 bases agree with TRBD1. V lost 6 bases, J lost 4 bases, and 11 bases stayed unmatched. Germline values: CDR1 MGHRA, CDR2 YSYEKL. This CDR3 region has 15 residues. The CDR3 region has the DNA TGCGCCAGCAGTCCCGACAGGGGCAAGGTTTACGAGCAGTACTTC. Its translation: CASSPDRGKVYEQYF.

The genes are TRBV3-1 (or the pseudogene TRBV3-2) and TRBJ2-5; TRBD1 is a possible D gene (6 bases). The CDR3 has 15 residues. V dropped 4 bases and J dropped 3 bases, with 15 bases sitting between them. Per the germline V gene, CDR1 is LGHDT and CDR2 is YNNKEL (reference sequence). CDR3 residues: CASSLQRGNEETQYF. The DNA for the CDR3 is TGTGCCAGCAGCCTCCAGAGGGGGAACGAAGAGACCCAGTACTTC.

The genes are TRBV2 and TRBJ2-5, with 7 nucleotides matching TRBD1. V gave up 4 bases and J gave up 4 bases; unmatched junction bases: 3. The CDR3 is made up of 13 amino acids. Germline V lookup: CDR1 SNHLY, CDR2 FYNNEI. CDR3 in DNA: TGTGCCAGCAGTGTCCGACAGGGAGAGACCCAGTACTTC. Translated: CASSVRQGETQYF.

V usage is TRBV7-6 and J usage is TRBJ2-2; D might be TRBD2 (6 bases). Germline CDR1 SGHVS, CDR2 FNYEAQ. The V gene lost 5 bases and the J gene lost 5 bases, with 18 bases spanning the gap. The CDR3 is made up of 16 amino acids. This chain's CDR3 is CASSLGSGGRTGELFF. The CDR3 nucleotides are TGTGCCAGCAGCCTGGGTTCCGGGGGTAGGACCGGGGAGCTGTTTTTT.

Concerning this clone itself: At one of its ends the junction is not consistent with the germline gene, which may arise from a read error. The J gene is TRBJ2-4, the V gene TRBV3-1 (or the pseudogene TRBV3-2); 13 positions match TRBD2. Per the germline V gene, CDR1 is LGHDT and CDR2 is YNNKEL (reference sequence). The CDR3 is 13 residues long. The chain's CDR3 is CASSSGLAGPPCF. The CDR3 DNA reads as TGTGCCAGCAGCTCGGGACTAGCGGGACCCCCTTGCTTC.

The CDR3 reads CASSPSPGSQETQYF. CDR3 sequence (DNA): TGTGCCAGCAGCCCTTCTCCGGGTAGCCAAGAGACCCAGTACTTC. J is TRBJ2-5 and V is TRBV7-3, with no clear D. This CDR3 contains 15 residues. The germline V gene encodes CDR1 SGHTA and CDR2 FQGTGA. Trimming stripped 5 bases from V and 1 base from J, with 14 bases between.

The chain links TRBV5-8 to TRBJ1-4; TRBD1 matches 7 bases. Trimming cost V 4 bases and J 8 bases; bases outside gene matches: 5. This CDR3 region has 13 residues. Germline V CDR1 and CDR2: SGHTS, YDEGEE. Here the CDR3 DNA reads TGTGCCAGCAGCCTTCGACAGGGAGAAAAACTGTTTTTT. Amino acids: CASSLRQGEKLFF.

The rearrangement joins TRBV19 to TRBJ2-5; D unresolved. V lost 4 bases, J lost 3 bases, and 12 bases lay in between. The CDR3 consists of 14 residues. Germline V gives CDR1 LNHDA, CDR2 SQIVND (reference sequence). The CDR3 DNA follows: TGTGCCAGTAGTACCGGGTCTCAGAAAGAGACCCAGTACTTC. It specifies CASSTGSQKETQYF. Filled out from reference TRBV19 and TRBJ2-5, the complete variable domain reads DGGITQSPKYLFRKEGQNVTLSCEQNLNHDAMYWYRQDPGQGLRLIYYSQIVNDFQKGDIAEGYSVSREKKESFPLTVTSAQKNPTAFYLCASSTGSQKETQYFGPGTRLLVL.

This rearrangement joins TRBV11-1 to TRBJ1-2, with 8 bases lining up with TRBD1. The CDR3 is made up of 15 amino acids. Trimming cost V 5 bases and J 4 bases; bases outside gene matches: 9. CDR1 and CDR2 (germline): SGHAT, FQDESV (reference sequence). CDR3 sequence reads: CASSPSIGTGYGYTF. The CDR3 region has the DNA TGTGCCAGCAGCCCCAGTATCGGGACAGGCTATGGCTACACCTTC.

The chain carries TRBV7-9 and TRBJ1-4; the D gene is possibly TRBD1 (6 bases). This CDR3 has 15 residues. Germline V lookup: CDR1 SEHNR, CDR2 FQNEAQ (reference sequence). V was cut by 10 bases and J by 7 bases, with 22 bases left in between. The CDR3 bases are TGTGCCATCCCCCTTTCCGGGGGGCTCGGTGAAAAACTGTTTTTT. Amino acids: CAIPLSGGLGEKLFF.

The gene calls are TRBV28 and TRBJ1-4; D is uncertain. The V and J ends lost 5 bases and 4 bases respectively, with 11 bases between them. The CDR3 runs to 14 residues. Looked up from germline, CDR1 is MDHEN and CDR2 is SYDVKM. In nucleotides, the CDR3 is TGTGCCAGCAGTCGGACTGGCGTTAATGAAAAACTGTTTTTT. Protein: CASSRTGVNEKLFF.

The chain combines TRBV5-4 with TRBJ1-1, with 10 bases aligning to TRBD1. Trimming removed 4 bases from V and 6 bases from J; junction bases left unmatched: 6. From germline, CDR1 is SGHNT and CDR2 YYREEE (reference sequence). This CDR3 comprises 14 residues. The CDR3 DNA reads TGTGCCAGCAGCCCGGGGGACAGGGGTCCTGAAGCTTTCTTT. Its protein product is CASSPGDRGPEAFF.

V and J are TRBV19 and TRBJ2-2, with 9 bases aligning to TRBD1. This CDR3 comprises 16 residues. Germline assignment: CDR1 LNHDA and CDR2 SQIVND (reference sequence). Germline trimming cut 5 bases from V and 10 bases from J; bases unmatched to any gene: 14. CDR3 DNA: TGTGCCAGTAGTGTCCGAGAGACAGGGGGTTTAGCGGAGCTGTTTTTT. It is translated as CASSVRETGGLAELFF.

The rearrangement links TRBV5-1 to TRBJ1-1; D is unresolved. The CDR3 length is 14 residues. Germline V lookup: CDR1 SGHRS, CDR2 YFSETQ. V lost 4 bases, J lost 4 bases, and 14 bases lay in between. The CDR3 region is CASSPEVEGTEAFF. CDR3 nucleotide sequence: TGCGCCAGCAGCCCGGAAGTGGAGGGCACTGAAGCTTTCTTT.

The V gene is TRBV5-5, the J gene TRBJ2-1, with 14 bases identical to TRBD2. V was pared by 5 bases and J by 6 bases, with 10 bases of the junction left unmatched. Germline CDR1 and CDR2: SGHKS and YYEKEE (reference sequence). CDR3 length: 17 residues. The CDR3 bases are TGTGCCAGCAGTCCGCTCGGACTAGCGGGAGGCCCCAATGAGCAGTTCTTC. Translating it yields CASSPLGLAGGPNEQFF.

Remarks on this clone: Its ends do not fully match the called genes, so a read error is possible. The chain employs TRBV7-9 and TRBJ2-7; TRBD1 matches at 10 bases. This CDR3 spans 14 amino acids. CDR1 is SEHNR, CDR2 FQNEAQ, per germline (reference sequence). The CDR3 region has the DNA TGTGCCAGCAGCTTAGCGTCAGGGACAGGGGTGTTTGACTTC. This codes for CASSLASGTGVFDF. Looking up the rest from reference TRBV7-9 and TRBJ2-7 gives the full variable domain: DTGVSQNPRHKITKRGQNVTFRCDPISEHNRLYWYRQTLGQGPEFLTYFQNEAQLEKSRLLSDRFSAERPKGSFSTLEIQRTEQGDSAMYLCASSLASGTGVFDFGPGTRLTVT.

The chain uses TRBV5-5 and TRBJ1-2, with D possibly matching TRBD1 (5 bases). The CDR3 sequence is 15 residues long. Germline V gene data show CDR1 as SGHKS and CDR2 as YYEKEE (reference sequence). Between the trimmed V and J ends, which lost 3 bases and 1 base, there was a span of 13 bases. CDR3 residues: CASSSGGDLNYGYTF. The CDR3 coding sequence is TGTGCCAGCAGCTCCGGGGGTGATCTTAACTATGGCTACACCTTC.

This CDR3 is CASSSNLQGGQETQYF. CDR3 nucleotides: TGTGCCAGCAGCTCCAACCTTCAGGGTGGGCAAGAGACCCAGTACTTC. The J gene is TRBJ2-5, the V gene TRBV7-6, with D possibly matching TRBD1 (5 bases). Trimming shortened V by 4 bases and J by 2 bases, and 17 bases separated the two germline ends. CDR1 is SGHVS and CDR2 is FNYEAQ in the germline V gene. The CDR3 length is 16 residues.

J is TRBJ2-1 and V is TRBV7-9; 15 bases are shared with TRBD2. Trimming at V came to 2 bases and at J to 7 bases, leaving 3 bases not matched to a gene. Per germline, CDR1 SEHNR and CDR2 FQNEAQ (reference sequence). The CDR3 runs to 16 residues. The CDR3 spells CASSLRGTSGGNEQFF. In DNA form, the CDR3 reads TGTGCCAGCAGCTTACGCGGGACTAGCGGGGGGAATGAGCAGTTCTTC.

The V gene is TRBV5-1, the J gene TRBJ2-7; 10 bases are shared with TRBD2. CDR1 and CDR2 (germline): SGHRS, YFSETQ. J was trimmed by 1 base and V by 3 bases; bases with no gene match: 10. The CDR3 contains 17 residues. The CDR3 DNA is TGCGCCAGCAGCTCAAGTTCGAGCGGGGGGGCTTCCTACGAGCAGTACTTC. Its translation is CASSSSSSGGASYEQYF.

The chain carries TRBV29-1 and TRBJ2-2; 8 positions agree with TRBD2. The V segment lost 6 bases and the J segment 2 bases; nucleotides outside the gene matches: 5. Germline V gene data show CDR1 as SQVTM and CDR2 as ANQGSEA. CDR3 length: 14 amino acids. The CDR3, as DNA: TGCAGCGTAGCGGGACTAGTTAACACCGGGGAGCTGTTTTTT. Translation: CSVAGLVNTGELFF.

This chain joins TRBV27 and TRBJ1-5; D is possibly TRBD1 (6 bases). Per the germline V gene, CDR1 is MNHEY and CDR2 is SMNVEV (reference sequence). This CDR3 region has 16 residues. The ends were cut back, 1 base at V and 4 bases at J, with 14 bases in the middle. CDR3 in amino acids: CASSLYPRGWNQPQHF. The CDR3 DNA sequence: TGTGCCAGCAGTTTATACCCCAGGGGTTGGAATCAGCCCCAGCATTTT.